These T cell receptor beta chains were read from a single sample in a study of cytomegalovirus exposure and HLA in healthy donors. This table comes from immunoSEQ multiplex PCR, and its TCRdb copy is limited to in-frame clones, with some not included. The table includes about 69,000 clones, about 73% detected once. Sequencing input: PBMCs. Source of these receptors: a woman aged 30 to 39 in good health and CMV-seronegative. CDR3s include the opening cysteine and the closing phenylalanine or tryptophan. A D gene is named only where the DNA matches it firmly. Rows may omit the clone size; those that give it use once, few, many or a size class.

D,V,size,J,DNA,CDR3
.,TRBV6-6,.,TRBJ2-1,TGTGCCAGCAGTCCCGGGGTGGATGGGTTCTTC,CASSPGVDGFF
TRBD1,TRBV5-6,.,TRBJ1-2,TGTGCCAGCAGCTTACCGGGACAGGGAGGGTTTGGTGGCTACACCTTC,CASSLPGQGGFGGYTF
.,TRBV6-4,few,TRBJ1-6,TGTGCCAGCTGCGGAGGTGAAAATTCGCCCCTCCACTTT,CASCGGENSPLHF
.,TRBV6-1,few,TRBJ2-7,TGTGCCAGCAGTGAAGGGGGGGGCGAGTACGAGCAGTACTTC,CASSEGGGEYEQYF
TRBD2,TRBV5-1,.,TRBJ2-3,TGCGCCAGCAGCTTAAGACTAGCGGGGGGCGATTCATCGCAGTATTTT,CASSLRLAGGDSSQYF
.,TRBV7-3,once,TRBJ2-3,TGTGCCAGCAGCCAGGGGTATGATCTGTCGGATACGCAGTATTTT,CASSQGYDLSDTQYF
TRBD1,TRBV5-1,.,TRBJ2-3,TGCGCCAGCAGCCCGGCGGCGGGACAGGGGGCTTCAGATACGCAGTATTTT,CASSPAAGQGASDTQYF
TRBD1,TRBV5-1,.,TRBJ1-1,TGCGCCAGCAGCCCCCAGGGGGACACTGAAGCTTTCTTT,CASSPQGDTEAFF
.,TRBV4-2,.,TRBJ2-2,TGTGCCAGCAGCCTCGGGGGGCAAGACACCGGGGAGCTGTTTTTT,CASSLGGQDTGELFF
TRBD1,TRBV27,.,TRBJ2-2,TGTGGCACCAGGACAGGGGAGAACACCGGGGAGCTGTTTTTT,CGTRTGENTGELFF
.,TRBV15,.,TRBJ1-1,TGTGCCACCAGCAGAGATCGAGCCCCAGGGCAGCTGGGGGCTTTCTTT,CATSRDRAPGQLGAFF
TRBD1,TRBV5-1,.,TRBJ1-2,TGCGCCAGCAGCTTGTCTGACCAGGGGGATGGCTACACCTTC,CASSLSDQGDGYTF